This entry lists 28 T cell receptor beta chains sequenced from one sample in a study of graft-versus-host responses after intestinal transplantation. Sequenced by immunoSEQ multiplex PCR; TCRdb stores in-frame clones only, minus some. This sample yields tens of thousands of clones, of which just over 90% are seen a single time; 1.5% to 2% belongs to the top ten. Their cognate antigens are unknown. The sequenced sample was unstimulated CD8+ T cells sorted from spleen or lymph node cells, obtained before intestinal transplant. These receptor sequences come from a human donor who received an intestinal transplant.

A single count supports this clone. The chain has TRBV4-1 and TRBJ1-2; D is undetermined. Trimming shortened V by 4 bases and J by 4 bases, and 13 bases separated the two germline ends. From germline, CDR1 is MGHRA and CDR2 YSYEKL. This CDR3 contains 14 residues. This chain's CDR3 is CASSPPSAGYGYTF. The DNA of the CDR3 is TGCGCCAGCAGCCCCCCCTCAGCAGGCTATGGCTACACCTTC.

The V and J genes are TRBV19 and TRBJ2-1, with 9 nucleotides matching TRBD1. The CDR3 has 16 amino acids. From germline, CDR1 is LNHDA and CDR2 SQIVND (reference sequence). V shed 9 bases and J 3 bases; nucleotides not matched to a gene: 12. The CDR3 reads CARQGLRDRVYNEQFF. The DNA of the CDR3 is TGTGCCAGACAAGGGCTCCGGGACAGGGTCTACAATGAGCAGTTCTTC.

V and J are TRBV13 and TRBJ2-7, with 8 nucleotides matching TRBD1. In germline, CDR1 is PRHDT, CDR2 FYEKMQ (reference sequence). Trimming took 3 bases from V and 2 from J; bases not matched to a gene: 3. The CDR3 has 14 amino acids. The CDR3 region has the DNA TGTGCCAGCAGCTTTCGGGACAGGACCTACGAGCAGTACTTC. Translation: CASSFRDRTYEQYF.

V and J are TRBV19 and TRBJ2-3; 8 positions agree with TRBD2. Trimming at V came to 7 bases and at J to 6 bases, leaving 3 bases not matched to a gene. The germline gives CDR1 LNHDA, CDR2 SQIVND (reference sequence). There are 12 residues in the CDR3. The chain's CDR3 is CASNPGGDTQYF. The CDR3 region has the DNA TGTGCCAGTAACCCGGGGGGGGATACGCAGTATTTT. Supplemented by reference TRBV19 and TRBJ2-3, the full variable domain reads DGGITQSPKYLFRKEGQNVTLSCEQNLNHDAMYWYRQDPGQGLRLIYYSQIVNDFQKGDIAEGYSVSREKKESFPLTVTSAQKNPTAFYLCASNPGGDTQYFGPGTRLTVL.

The rearrangement uses TRBV4-3 and TRBJ1-3; TRBD1 might be the D (5 bases). Germline lookup yields CDR1 LGHNA and CDR2 YSLEER. The CDR3 sequence is 13 residues long. The ends were cut back, 0 bases at V and 9 bases at J, with 9 bases in the middle. CDR3 amino acids: CASSQDRAATIYF. The CDR3 nucleotides read TGCGCCAGCAGCCAAGACAGGGCGGCCACCATATATTTT.

The chain couples TRBV7-2 to TRBJ2-2; 11 bases match TRBD2. This CDR3 contains 18 residues. Per germline, CDR1 SGHTA and CDR2 FQGNSA. The junction had 9 bases not matched to a gene; V was cut back by 3 bases and J by 3 bases. Written as DNA, the CDR3 is TGTGCCAGCAGCTTCAAAGCCCTTAGCGGGGGGGACACCGGGGAGCTGTTTTTT. This sequence encodes CASSFKALSGGDTGELFF.

Only one count was recorded for this clone. The chain couples TRBV11-2 to TRBJ2-7; weak D call: TRBD1 (5 bases). This CDR3 region has 15 residues. Germline CDR1 is SGHAT and CDR2 is FQNNGV. V was pared by 2 bases and J by 7 bases, with 18 bases between. The CDR3 nucleotides read TGTGCCAGCAGCTTACAGGGTGGGGATGTCTGGGAGCAGTACTTC. Translated: CASSLQGGDVWEQYF.

The rearrangement links TRBV10-3 to TRBJ1-1, with TRBD1 identical over 8 bases. Germline CDR1 is ENHRY and CDR2 is SYGVKD. This CDR3 has 13 residues. V was clipped by 6 bases and J by 6 bases; unmatched bases: 6. CDR3 loop: CAISPQGEPEAFF. The CDR3 DNA reads TGTGCCATCAGCCCACAGGGGGAACCTGAAGCTTTCTTT.

The chain carries TRBV27 and TRBJ2-7; 9 bases match TRBD1. The germline CDR1 and CDR2 sequences are MNHEY and SMNVEV (reference sequence). Losses at the gene ends were 5 bases for V and 0 bases for J; bases not matched to a gene: 5. This CDR3 region has 15 residues. The CDR3 coding sequence is TGTGCCAGCAGTCTCCGGGACAGGGCCTCCTACGAGCAGTACTTC. Its protein product is CASSLRDRASYEQYF.

The V gene is TRBV30, the J gene TRBJ1-4, with a tentative D call TRBD1 (6 bases). The V gene's germline CDR1 is GTSNPN and CDR2 SVGIG (reference sequence). CDR3 length: 14 residues. Trimming removed 1 base from V and 6 bases from J, with 12 bases in between. CDR3 sequence (DNA): TGTGCCTGGAGTGCCGGGACAAGCGATGAAAAACTGTTTTTT. It translates to CAWSAGTSDEKLFF.

This clone was observed a single time. The chain combines TRBV6-6 with TRBJ1-6; no firm D call. The CDR3 is 16 amino acids. The germline V and J ends were trimmed by 2 bases and 0 bases, with 8 bases remaining between them. Germline V gene lookup returns CDR1 MNHNY and CDR2 SVGAGI (reference sequence). The chain's CDR3 is CASSYGPSSYNSPLHF. Written as DNA, the CDR3 is TGTGCCAGCAGTTACGGTCCGAGCTCCTATAATTCACCCCTCCACTTT.

This chain links TRBV4-3 with TRBJ1-3; D not certain. The CDR3 has 17 residues. Germline V gene data show CDR1 as LGHNA and CDR2 as YSLEER. Trimming shortened V by 4 bases and J by 0 bases, and 16 bases separated the two germline ends. CDR3 coding DNA: TGCGCCAGCAGCCGAACGGACTTGCAGCGCTCTGGAAACACCATATATTTT. Residues: CASSRTDLQRSGNTIYF.

The chain recombines TRBV6-5 with TRBJ2-7, with TRBD1 identical over 7 bases. The CDR3 covers 13 residues. Germline V gene data show CDR1 as MNHEY and CDR2 as SVGAGI. V gave up 2 bases and J gave up 6 bases; unmatched junction bases: 4. The DNA of the CDR3 is TGTGCCAGCAGTTACCGGGACAGCGGCGAGCAGTACTTC. This codes for CASSYRDSGEQYF.

The chain recombines TRBV27 with TRBJ2-6; D perhaps matches TRBD2 (5 bases). V was cut by 2 bases and J by 0 bases, with 14 bases left in between. The CDR3 totals 18 residues. Germline-derived CDR1 and CDR2 are MNHEY and SMNVEV (reference sequence). CDR3 residues: CASSLEGGPFSGANVLTF. As DNA, the CDR3 is TGTGCCAGCAGTTTAGAGGGCGGACCCTTCTCTGGGGCCAACGTCCTGACTTTC.

The V call is TRBV5-4, the J call TRBJ1-1; the D gene is possibly TRBD1 (5 bases). V lost 2 bases, J lost 1 base, and 9 bases lay in between. Germline V lookup: CDR1 SGHNT, CDR2 YYREEE (reference sequence). This CDR3 is 14 amino acids long. CDR3 in DNA: TGTGCCAGCAGCTTTGGGGGGACGAACACTGAAGCTTTCTTT. It translates to CASSFGGTNTEAFF.

The chain couples TRBV21-1 to TRBJ2-7; TRBD2 is the table's D call and was not checked against the DNA. TRBV21-1 is annotated as a pseudogene. The CDR3 covers 14 residues. Here the CDR3 DNA reads TGTGCCAGCAGCAAAGCGCCGGGGGGCTACGAGCAGTACTTC. Translated: CASSKAPGGYEQYF.

The rearrangement uses TRBV7-2 and TRBJ2-3, with D perhaps TRBD2 (6 bases). The CDR3 consists of 16 residues. V was cut by 5 bases and J by 6 bases, with 21 bases left in between. Germline V lookup: CDR1 SGHTA, CDR2 FQGNSA. As DNA, the CDR3 is TGTGCCAGCAGCAAAACCCTGGGACTCCAAGAGGATACGCAGTATTTT. Its translation is CASSKTLGLQEDTQYF.

This chain joins TRBV9 and TRBJ2-4; TRBD1 agrees at 10 bases. The CDR3 runs 15 residues. Germline CDR1 is SGDLS and CDR2 is YYNGEE. V trimming: 0 bases; J trimming: 8 bases; junction bases outside the gene matches: 5. The CDR3 here is CASSVEGTGDDIQYF. The CDR3 coding sequence is TGTGCCAGCAGCGTAGAAGGGACAGGGGATGACATTCAGTACTTC.

This clone was seen a few times. This chain joins TRBV2 and TRBJ2-5, with 12 bases fitting TRBD2. J gave up 3 bases and V 3 bases, and 2 bases lay outside the gene matches. CDR1 is SNHLY and CDR2 is FYNNEI in the germline V gene. This CDR3 spans 15 amino acids. This CDR3 is CASSERLAGEETQYF. The CDR3 DNA is TGTGCCAGCAGTGAGCGACTAGCGGGGGAAGAGACCCAGTACTTC. Looking up the rest from reference TRBV2 and TRBJ2-5 gives the full variable domain: EPEVTQTPSHQVTQMGQEVILRCVPISNHLYFYWYRQILGQKVEFLVSFYNNEISEKSEIFDDQFSVERPDGSNFTLKIRSTKLEDSAMYFCASSERLAGEETQYFGPGTRLLVL.

The chain recombines TRBV30 with TRBJ1-2, with a possible D match to TRBD1 (5 bases). CDR3 length equals 14 residues. In germline, CDR1 is GTSNPN, CDR2 SVGIG (reference sequence). The V gene lost 1 base and the J gene lost 8 bases, with 17 bases spanning the gap. CDR3 loop: CAWSATQGNGGYTF. As DNA, the CDR3 is TGTGCCTGGAGTGCCACCCAGGGTAATGGGGGCTACACCTTC.

The chain recombines TRBV7-9 with TRBJ2-3; 9 nucleotides match TRBD1. Germline V gene data show CDR1 as SEHNR and CDR2 as FQNEAQ (reference sequence). There are 16 residues in the CDR3. The ends lost 5 bases at V and 2 bases at J; junction bases unmatched: 8. CDR3 sequence: CASSTRDREFTDTQYF. Here the CDR3 DNA reads TGTGCCAGCAGCACCCGGGACAGGGAGTTCACAGATACGCAGTATTTT.

This clone has only one observation. The chain is built from TRBV5-1 and TRBJ2-1, with 12 bases identical to TRBD2. Germline CDR1 SGHRS, CDR2 YFSETQ. The length of the CDR3 is 19 residues. Trimming at V came to 4 bases and at J to 7 bases, leaving 18 bases not matched to a gene. This CDR3 reads CASSPSGGLLAGGTNEQFF. The CDR3 nucleotides read TGCGCCAGCAGCCCGTCGGGGGGCCTACTAGCGGGGGGAACTAATGAGCAGTTCTTC.

The V call is TRBV18, the J call TRBJ2-7; tentative D call: TRBD1 (8 bases). Germline V gives CDR1 KGHSH, CDR2 LQKENI. Trimming took off 5 bases at V and 4 bases at J, with 12 bases between the two ends. The CDR3 runs 13 residues. The CDR3 loop is CASSTGGGYEQYF. In nucleotides, the CDR3 is TGTGCCAGCTCAACAGGGGGGGGATACGAGCAGTACTTC.

The chain is built from TRBV15 and TRBJ1-3; 7 nucleotides match TRBD1. With V trimmed by 2 bases and J by 2 bases, 6 bases remained unmatched. Per germline, CDR1 LNHNV and CDR2 YYDKDF (reference sequence). This CDR3 is built from 16 residues. The CDR3 loop is CATSRSRDRPGNTIYF. The CDR3 coding sequence is TGTGCCACCAGCAGAAGCCGGGACAGACCTGGAAACACCATATATTTT.

The chain links TRBV29-1 to TRBJ2-3, with 7 bases fitting TRBD1. This CDR3 region has 16 residues. Germline loops: CDR1 SQVTM, CDR2 ANQGSEA. The V gene end was trimmed by 2 bases and the J gene end by 5 bases; junction bases not matched to a gene: 13. In DNA form, the CDR3 reads TGCAGCGTTGAACCTGTGTCGACAGGGAGTGGAGATACGCAGTATTTT. Amino acids: CSVEPVSTGSGDTQYF.

The J gene is TRBJ2-5, the V gene TRBV5-5; TRBD2 matches 9 bases. This CDR3 is 17 amino acids long. The V gene end was trimmed by 2 bases and the J gene end by 1 base; junction bases not matched to a gene: 9. Per germline, CDR1 SGHKS and CDR2 YYEKEE (reference sequence). The CDR3 spells CASSLSSGGSLQETQYF. CDR3 DNA sequence: TGTGCCAGCAGCTTAAGTAGCGGGGGATCTCTCCAAGAGACCCAGTACTTC.

The rearrangement joins TRBV27 to TRBJ2-7, with unresolved D. V was trimmed by 6 bases and J by 1 base, leaving 7 bases between them. Germline V gene data show CDR1 as MNHEY and CDR2 as SMNVEV (reference sequence). This CDR3 is built from 12 residues. CDR3 amino acids: CASRSESYEQYF. The CDR3 DNA reads TGTGCCAGCAGGTCCGAGTCCTACGAGCAGTACTTC.

The rearrangement uses TRBV27 and TRBJ2-7, with D perhaps matching TRBD2 (5 bases). The CDR3 is made up of 14 amino acids. CDR1 MNHEY and CDR2 SMNVEV come from the germline V gene (reference sequence). Between the trimmed V and J ends, which lost 1 base and 4 bases, there was a span of 11 bases. The CDR3 is CASSLLGSGYEQYF. The CDR3 DNA reads TGTGCCAGCAGTTTATTGGGGAGTGGGTACGAGCAGTACTTC.